In its sample, the clone carrying this T cell receptor beta chain was seen many times. The antigen is not known. Germline CDR1 reads SQVTM; CDR2 reads ANQGSEA. V lost 6 bases and J 2 bases, leaving 10 bases between the germline ends. This CDR3 contains 12 residues. MiXCR, applied by TCRdb to the 5' RACE reads, yields one record per CDR3 protein. The sample consists of some 200,000 distinct CDR3 sequences, about 6.7% of them appearing once. The source of the sample is a study of CD8 T cells in ankylosing spondylitis. Study conclusions and caveats: Blood from ankylosing spondylitis patients appeared to carry a characteristic roughly 8-variant TCR beta motif. Previously reported in reactive arthritis synovial fluid and blood were some of the motif variants.

The TCR originated in a male donor with ankylosing spondylitis. The sequenced material came from blood, either unsorted or a sorted T cell fraction (not recorded which). The rearrangement uses TRBV29-1 and TRBJ1-1, with D unresolved. The CDR3 reads CSVDDGNTEAFF. DNA of the CDR3: TGCAGCGTCGACGACGGAAACACTGAAGCTTTCTTT.